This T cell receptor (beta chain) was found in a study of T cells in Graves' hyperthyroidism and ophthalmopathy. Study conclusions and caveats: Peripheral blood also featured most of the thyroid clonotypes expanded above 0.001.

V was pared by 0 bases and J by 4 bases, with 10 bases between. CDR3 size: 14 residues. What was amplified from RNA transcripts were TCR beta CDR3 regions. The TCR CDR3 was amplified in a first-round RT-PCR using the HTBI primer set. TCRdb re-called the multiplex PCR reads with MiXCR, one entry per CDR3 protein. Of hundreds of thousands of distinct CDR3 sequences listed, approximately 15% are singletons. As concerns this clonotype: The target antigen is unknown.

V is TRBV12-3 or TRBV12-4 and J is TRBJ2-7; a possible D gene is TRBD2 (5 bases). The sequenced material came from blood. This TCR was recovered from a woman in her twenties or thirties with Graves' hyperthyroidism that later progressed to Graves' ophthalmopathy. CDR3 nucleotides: TGTGCCAGCAGTTTAGCGAAGAGGGCATACGAGCAGTACTTC. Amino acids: CASSLAKRAYEQYF.